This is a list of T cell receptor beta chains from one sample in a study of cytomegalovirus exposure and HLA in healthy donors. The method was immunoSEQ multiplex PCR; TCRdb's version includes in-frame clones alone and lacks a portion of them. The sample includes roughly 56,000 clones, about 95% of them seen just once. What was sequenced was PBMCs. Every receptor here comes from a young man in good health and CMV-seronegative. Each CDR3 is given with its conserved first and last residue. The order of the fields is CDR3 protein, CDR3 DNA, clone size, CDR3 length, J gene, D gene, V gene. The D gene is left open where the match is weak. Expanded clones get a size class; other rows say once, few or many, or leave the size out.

CASSLGRRSGFRDTQYF | TGCGCCAGCAGCTTGGGGCGGAGATCAGGGTTCCGAGATACGCAGTATTTT | NA | 17 | TRBJ2-3 | NA | TRBV5-1
CASSQGQGWTEAFF | TGTGCCAGCAGCCAGGGACAGGGGTGGACTGAAGCTTTCTTT | NA | 14 | TRBJ1-1 | TRBD1 | TRBV14
CASSERDTGELFF | TGCGCCAGCAGTGAGCGGGACACCGGGGAGCTGTTTTTT | NA | 13 | TRBJ2-2 | NA | TRBV10-1
CASSEPSGSRNEQYF | TGTGCCAGCAGTGAGCCTAGCGGGTCCCGGAACGAGCAGTACTTC | NA | 15 | TRBJ2-7 | TRBD2 | TRBV2
CASSPGQGVEQYF | TGTGCCAGCAGCCCCGGACAGGGTGTCGAGCAGTACTTC | NA | 13 | TRBJ2-7 | TRBD1 | TRBV13
CASSLGQGSRGYTF | TGTGCCAGCAGTTTAGGACAGGGGAGTCGGGGCTACACCTTC | NA | 14 | TRBJ1-2 | TRBD1 | TRBV28
CASRRDFSTDTQYF | TGCGCCAGCAGGCGGGACTTCTCTACAGATACGCAGTATTTT | few | 14 | TRBJ2-3 | NA | TRBV5-1
CASSLRTSGSLYNEQFF | TGTGCCAGCAGCCTACGAACTAGCGGCAGTCTCTACAATGAGCAGTTCTTC | NA | 17 | TRBJ2-1 | TRBD2 | TRBV11-3
CASSPATGTSLYEQYF | TGTGCCAGCAGCCCTGCTACCGGGACTAGCCTCTACGAGCAGTACTTC | NA | 16 | TRBJ2-7 | TRBD2 | TRBV7-8
CASSGGQGGTEAFF | TGTGCCAGCAGTGGGGGACAGGGGGGCACTGAAGCTTTCTTT | once | 14 | TRBJ1-1 | TRBD1 | TRBV6-6
CASSLGTYNNEQFF | TGTGCCAGCAGCCTCGGGACTTATAACAATGAGCAGTTCTTC | NA | 14 | TRBJ2-1 | NA | TRBV4-2
CAISPRGDTSYEQYF | TGTGCCATCAGCCCTCGGGGGGACACCTCCTACGAGCAGTACTTC | NA | 15 | TRBJ2-7 | NA | TRBV10-3
CASRQGESEQYF | TGTGCCAGCAGACAGGGGGAGAGCGAGCAGTACTTC | NA | 12 | TRBJ2-7 | TRBD1 | TRBV6-5
CASSDSVRLVYEQYF | TGTGCCAGCAGTGACTCGGTTCGGTTAGTCTACGAGCAGTACTTC | NA | 15 | TRBJ2-7 | NA | TRBV6-4
CASSQEPGYTDTQYF | TGCGCCAGCAGCCAAGAGCCGGGATACACAGATACGCAGTATTTT | NA | 15 | TRBJ2-3 | NA | TRBV4-1
CASSPRSRQGNTGELFF | TGTGCCAGCTCACCACGGTCCCGGCAGGGGAACACCGGGGAGCTGTTTTTT | NA | 17 | TRBJ2-2 | NA | TRBV18
CASSEDVVPPGGYTF | TGTGCCAGCAGTGAAGACGTTGTCCCCCCGGGTGGCTACACCTTC | NA | 15 | TRBJ1-2 | NA | TRBV6-1
CASSYASAVGNTIYF | TGTGCCAGCAGTTACGCCAGTGCAGTTGGAAACACCATATATTTT | NA | 15 | TRBJ1-3 | NA | TRBV6-5
CASSLASGGRAYEQYF | TGTGCCAGCTCACTAGCGAGTGGCGGGAGGGCCTACGAGCAGTACTTC | NA | 16 | TRBJ2-7 | TRBD2 | TRBV18
CASSPTVNTGELFF | TGTGCCAGCAGCCCGACAGTGAACACCGGGGAGCTGTTTTTT | NA | 14 | TRBJ2-2 | NA | TRBV13
CASSPGTANTEAFF | TGCGCCAGCAGCCCCGGGACAGCGAACACTGAAGCTTTCTTT | NA | 14 | TRBJ1-1 | TRBD1 | TRBV5-1
CASSESPGLAGADTQYF | TGTGCCAGCAGTGAATCCCCCGGACTAGCGGGAGCGGATACGCAGTATTTT | NA | 17 | TRBJ2-3 | TRBD2 | TRBV25-1
CASSWGGRIDEKLFF | TGCGCCAGCAGCTGGGGGGGACGGATAGATGAAAAACTGTTTTTT | NA | 15 | TRBJ1-4 | NA | TRBV5-1
CASGLVSLVLAERGEQFF | TGTGCTAGTGGTTTGGTAAGTTTGGTTCTAGCGGAGAGAGGTGAGCAGTTCTTC | NA | 18 | TRBJ2-1 | TRBD2 | TRBV12-5
CASSWEFFGYTF | TGTGCCAGCAGCTGGGAGTTTTTCGGCTACACCTTC | NA | 12 | TRBJ1-2 | NA | TRBV5-5
CASSLLTGAQNTEAFF | TGTGCCAGCAGCTTATTGACAGGGGCCCAGAACACTGAAGCTTTCTTT | NA | 16 | TRBJ1-1 | TRBD1 | TRBV7-2
CASIMVGVAFF | TGTGCCAGCATCATGGTAGGAGTGGCTTTCTTT | few | 11 | TRBJ1-1 | NA | TRBV27
CASSLREGSGTEAFF | TGTGCCAGCAGCTTACGGGAAGGGTCGGGGACTGAAGCTTTCTTT | NA | 15 | TRBJ1-1 | NA | TRBV7-9
CASRSYRGGNEKLFF | TGTGCCAGCAGATCCTACAGGGGAGGTAATGAAAAACTGTTTTTT | NA | 15 | TRBJ1-4 | TRBD1 | TRBV6-5
CATATGGPGEQFF | TGTGCCACCGCTACGGGAGGGCCGGGTGAGCAGTTCTTC | NA | 13 | TRBJ2-1 | TRBD2 | TRBV10-3
CASSSTGTGVLNTEAFF | TGTGCCAGCAGCTCAACGGGTACAGGGGTGTTGAACACTGAAGCTTTCTTT | NA | 17 | TRBJ1-1 | TRBD1 | TRBV7-9
CATHPSGDTDTQYF | TGTGCCACCCACCCCAGCGGGGACACAGATACGCAGTATTTT | NA | 14 | TRBJ2-3 | TRBD2 | TRBV27
CASSLDTRSGEQYF | TGTGCCAGCAGCTTAGACACCAGGTCCGGCGAGCAGTACTTC | NA | 14 | TRBJ2-7 | NA | TRBV4-2
CASSSRLAGDTGELFF | TGTGCCAGCAGCTCCAGACTAGCGGGAGACACCGGGGAGCTGTTTTTT | NA | 16 | TRBJ2-2 | TRBD2 | TRBV7-9
CASSPAAKSGGTF | TGTGCCAGCTCACCTGCGGCAAAGAGCGGCGGTACCTTC | NA | 13 | TRBJ1-2 | NA | TRBV18
CASSVGAGGPDTQYF | TGTGCCAGCAGCGTAGGGGCGGGAGGACCAGATACGCAGTATTTT | NA | 15 | TRBJ2-3 | TRBD2 | TRBV9
CASTPGQGNTGELFF | TGTGCCAGCACCCCCGGACAGGGGAACACCGGGGAGCTGTTTTTT | NA | 15 | TRBJ2-2 | TRBD1 | TRBV7-9
CASSLIGGEKLFF | TGTGCCAGCAGCTTGATTGGGGGGGAAAAACTGTTTTTT | NA | 13 | TRBJ1-4 | NA | TRBV5-5
CASSDGGSNQPQHF | TGTGCCAGCAGTGACGGGGGAAGCAATCAGCCCCAGCATTTT | NA | 14 | TRBJ1-5 | NA | TRBV2
CASSPLRPSGLPPHEQFF | TGTGCCAGCAGCCCCCTGCGTCCTAGCGGCCTTCCCCCCCATGAGCAGTTCTTC | NA | 18 | TRBJ2-1 | TRBD2 | TRBV7-2
CASSPGAGPNYGYTF | TGCGCCAGCAGCCCGGGCGCAGGGCCAAACTATGGCTACACCTTC | NA | 15 | TRBJ1-2 | NA | TRBV4-1
CASSSLAGGFTDTQYF | TGTGCCAGCAGTAGCCTAGCGGGAGGGTTCACAGATACGCAGTATTTT | NA | 16 | TRBJ2-3 | TRBD2 | TRBV2
CASSLVGGSYEQYF | TGTGCCAGCAGTTTGGTGGGGGGCTCCTACGAGCAGTACTTC | NA | 14 | TRBJ2-7 | NA | TRBV27
CASSFGSGYTF | TGTGCCAGCAGCTTCGGGAGTGGCTACACCTTC | NA | 11 | TRBJ1-2 | NA | TRBV5-4
CASSFPTDYEQYF | TGTGCCAGCAGCTTTCCGACAGACTACGAGCAGTACTTC | once | 13 | TRBJ2-7 | NA | TRBV7-2